This T cell receptor (beta chain) was obtained from a study of blood T cells in healthy people across ages. Only a few counts were recorded for this clonotype. Its antigen is not known. General observations from the study: Whereas aged donors had fewer naive CD4+ cells, long-lived donors had more of them and higher diversity. Shifts in expanded clonotypes may have been confounded by donor CMV status, which was unknown. Older age went with lower TCR beta diversity per million T cells, in a roughly linear way. TCR beta diversity tracked closely with naive T cell percentage.

Through a sample-barcoded 5' primer and a J-beta primer mix, a second PCR was run for 7 to 11 cycles. TCRdb ran MiXCR on the 5' RACE reads and lists one entry per CDR3 protein. The table lists hundreds of thousands of distinct CDR3 sequences, around half of them singletons. Germline CDR1 reads SGHAT; CDR2 reads FQNNGV. The CDR3 has 14 amino acids. Trimming cost V 2 bases and J 5 bases, with 12 bases left between them. Sequences were obtained from blood. This chain joins TRBV11-2 and TRBJ2-5; no clear D. The TCR was taken from an elderly man in good health. CDR3 sequence (DNA): TGTGCCAGCAGCTTATCCCGGCGGATTGAGACCCAGTACTTC. Encoded protein: CASSLSRRIETQYF.